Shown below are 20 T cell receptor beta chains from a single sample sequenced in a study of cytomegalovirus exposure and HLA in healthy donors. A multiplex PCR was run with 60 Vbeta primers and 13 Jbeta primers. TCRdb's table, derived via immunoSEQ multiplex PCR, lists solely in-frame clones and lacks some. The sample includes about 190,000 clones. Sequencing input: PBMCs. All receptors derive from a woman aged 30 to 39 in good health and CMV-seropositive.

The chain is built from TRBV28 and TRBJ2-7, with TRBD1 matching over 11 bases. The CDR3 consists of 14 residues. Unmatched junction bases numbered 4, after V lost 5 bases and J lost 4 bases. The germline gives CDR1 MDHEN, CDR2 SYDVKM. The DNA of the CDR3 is TGTGCCAGCAGTCGGGACAGGGGGGTTTACGAGCAGTACTTC. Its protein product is CASSRDRGVYEQYF.

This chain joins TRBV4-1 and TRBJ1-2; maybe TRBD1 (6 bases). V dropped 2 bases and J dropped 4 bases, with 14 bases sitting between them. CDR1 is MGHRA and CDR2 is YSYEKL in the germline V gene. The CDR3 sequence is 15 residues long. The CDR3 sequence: CASSQQTGLLYGYTF. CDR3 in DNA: TGCGCCAGCAGCCAACAAACAGGGTTACTCTATGGCTACACCTTC.

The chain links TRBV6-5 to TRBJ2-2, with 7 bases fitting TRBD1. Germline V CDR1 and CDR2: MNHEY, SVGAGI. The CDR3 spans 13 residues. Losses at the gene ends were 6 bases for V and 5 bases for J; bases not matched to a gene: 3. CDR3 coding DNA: TGTGCCAGCAGGACAGGGCCAACCGGGGAGCTGTTTTTT. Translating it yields CASRTGPTGELFF.

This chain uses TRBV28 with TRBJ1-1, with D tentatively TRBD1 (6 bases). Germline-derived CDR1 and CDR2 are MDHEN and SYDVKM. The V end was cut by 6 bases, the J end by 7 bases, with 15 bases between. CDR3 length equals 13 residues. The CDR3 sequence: CASRPGQGHEAFF. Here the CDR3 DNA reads TGTGCCAGCAGGCCAGGGCAGGGGCATGAAGCTTTCTTT.

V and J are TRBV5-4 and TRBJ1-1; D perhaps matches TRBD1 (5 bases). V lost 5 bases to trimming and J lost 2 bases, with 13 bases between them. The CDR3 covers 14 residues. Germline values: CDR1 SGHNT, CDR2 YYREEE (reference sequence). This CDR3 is CASRPRGGNTEAFF. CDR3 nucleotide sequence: TGTGCCAGCAGGCCCCGGGGGGGAAACACTGAAGCTTTCTTT.

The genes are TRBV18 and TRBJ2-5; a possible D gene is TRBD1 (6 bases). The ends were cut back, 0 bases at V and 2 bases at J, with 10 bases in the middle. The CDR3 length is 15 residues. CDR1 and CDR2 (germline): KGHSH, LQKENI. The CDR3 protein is CASSPPLGGQETQYF. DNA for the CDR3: TGTGCCAGCTCACCACCTCTAGGGGGACAAGAGACCCAGTACTTC.

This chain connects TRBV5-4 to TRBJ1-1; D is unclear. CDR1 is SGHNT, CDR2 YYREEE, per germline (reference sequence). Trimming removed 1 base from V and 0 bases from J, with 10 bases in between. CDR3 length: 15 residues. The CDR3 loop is CASSLLSGMNTEAFF. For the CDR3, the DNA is TGTGCCAGCAGCTTGTTATCCGGGATGAACACTGAAGCTTTCTTT.

For the CDR3, the DNA is TGTGCCATCAGTGAGCGGGGACAGGGAGTTTACAATGAGCAGTTCTTC. It encodes CAISERGQGVYNEQFF. J is TRBJ2-1 and V is TRBV10-3, with 9 bases identical to TRBD1. The V gene's germline CDR1 is ENHRY and CDR2 SYGVKD. V trimming: 2 bases; J trimming: 4 bases; junction bases outside the gene matches: 6. This CDR3 has 16 amino acids.

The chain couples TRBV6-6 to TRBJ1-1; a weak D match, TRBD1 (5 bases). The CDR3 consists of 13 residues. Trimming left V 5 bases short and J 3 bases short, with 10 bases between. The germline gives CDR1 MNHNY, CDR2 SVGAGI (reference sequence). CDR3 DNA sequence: TGTGCCAGCAGTATTGGACAACACACTGAAGCTTTCTTT. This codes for CASSIGQHTEAFF.

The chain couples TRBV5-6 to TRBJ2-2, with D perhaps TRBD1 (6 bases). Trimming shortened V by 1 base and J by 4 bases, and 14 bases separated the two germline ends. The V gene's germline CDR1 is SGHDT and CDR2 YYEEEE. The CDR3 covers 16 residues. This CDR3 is CASSLSGGRPTGELFF. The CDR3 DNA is TGTGCCAGCAGCTTGTCTGGGGGCCGCCCCACCGGGGAGCTGTTTTTT.

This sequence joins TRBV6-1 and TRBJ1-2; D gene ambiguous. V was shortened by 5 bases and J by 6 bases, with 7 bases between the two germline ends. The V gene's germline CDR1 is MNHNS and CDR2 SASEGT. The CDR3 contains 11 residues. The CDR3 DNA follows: TGTGCCAGCAGTCCTTGGCATGGCTACACCTTC. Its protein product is CASSPWHGYTF.

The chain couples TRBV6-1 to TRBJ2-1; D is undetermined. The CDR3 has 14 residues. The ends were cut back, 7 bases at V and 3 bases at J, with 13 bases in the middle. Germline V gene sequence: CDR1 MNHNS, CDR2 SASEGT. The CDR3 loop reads CASITDPHYNEQFF. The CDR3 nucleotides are TGTGCCAGCATCACAGACCCGCACTACAATGAGCAGTTCTTC.

The CDR3 coding sequence is TGCAGCGTTGTTTTTGGAACAGGACACTCCTACGAGCAGTACTTC. Protein product: CSVVFGTGHSYEQYF. This rearrangement joins TRBV29-1 to TRBJ2-7; D is possibly TRBD1 (5 bases). Germline values: CDR1 SQVTM, CDR2 ANQGSEA. V shed 4 bases and J shed 0 bases, with 16 bases lying between them. This CDR3 is 15 amino acids long.

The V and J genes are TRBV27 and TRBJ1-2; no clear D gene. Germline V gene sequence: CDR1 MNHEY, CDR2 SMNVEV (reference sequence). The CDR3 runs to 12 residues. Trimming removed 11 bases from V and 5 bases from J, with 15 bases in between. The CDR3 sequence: CAPYQVSYGYTF. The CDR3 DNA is TGTGCCCCCTATCAGGTCTCTTATGGCTACACCTTC.

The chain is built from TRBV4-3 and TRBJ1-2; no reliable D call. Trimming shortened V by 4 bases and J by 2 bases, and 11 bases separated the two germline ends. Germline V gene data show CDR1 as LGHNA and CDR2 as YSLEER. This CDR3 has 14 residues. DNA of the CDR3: TGCGCCAGCAGCCCCGGTACGCTGAACTATGGCTACACCTTC. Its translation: CASSPGTLNYGYTF.

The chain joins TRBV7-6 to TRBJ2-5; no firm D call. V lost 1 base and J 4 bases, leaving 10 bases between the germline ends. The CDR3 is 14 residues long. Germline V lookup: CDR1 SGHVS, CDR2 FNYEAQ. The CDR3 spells CASSLEAPAETQYF. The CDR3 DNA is TGTGCCAGCAGCTTAGAAGCACCCGCAGAGACCCAGTACTTC.

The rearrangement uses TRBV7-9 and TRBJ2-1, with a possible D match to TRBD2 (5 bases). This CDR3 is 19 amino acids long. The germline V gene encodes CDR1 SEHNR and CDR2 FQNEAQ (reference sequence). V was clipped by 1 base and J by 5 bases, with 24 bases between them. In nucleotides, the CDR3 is TGTGCCAGCAGCTTAGGTGGTAGCGAAAAAGGTCGTTTCGACAATGAGCAGTTCTTC. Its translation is CASSLGGSEKGRFDNEQFF.

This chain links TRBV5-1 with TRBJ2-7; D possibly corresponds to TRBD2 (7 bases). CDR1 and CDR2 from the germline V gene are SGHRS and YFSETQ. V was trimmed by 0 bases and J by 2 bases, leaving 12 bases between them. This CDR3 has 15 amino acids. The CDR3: CASSLVGGRPYEQYF. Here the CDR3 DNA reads TGCGCCAGCAGCTTGGTGGGGGGGCGCCCCTACGAGCAGTACTTC.

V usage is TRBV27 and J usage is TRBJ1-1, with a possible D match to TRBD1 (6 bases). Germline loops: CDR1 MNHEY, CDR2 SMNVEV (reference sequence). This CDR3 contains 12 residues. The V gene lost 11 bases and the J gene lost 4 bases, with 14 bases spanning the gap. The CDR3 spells CAVQGVSTEAFF. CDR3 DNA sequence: TGTGCCGTACAGGGTGTTAGCACTGAAGCTTTCTTT.

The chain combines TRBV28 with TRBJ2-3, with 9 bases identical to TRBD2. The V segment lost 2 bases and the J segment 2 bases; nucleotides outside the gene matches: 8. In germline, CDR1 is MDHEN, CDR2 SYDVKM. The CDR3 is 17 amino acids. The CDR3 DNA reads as TGTGCCAGCAGTTTAACACAGAGCGGGAGGACCACAGATACGCAGTATTTT. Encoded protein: CASSLTQSGRTTDTQYF.